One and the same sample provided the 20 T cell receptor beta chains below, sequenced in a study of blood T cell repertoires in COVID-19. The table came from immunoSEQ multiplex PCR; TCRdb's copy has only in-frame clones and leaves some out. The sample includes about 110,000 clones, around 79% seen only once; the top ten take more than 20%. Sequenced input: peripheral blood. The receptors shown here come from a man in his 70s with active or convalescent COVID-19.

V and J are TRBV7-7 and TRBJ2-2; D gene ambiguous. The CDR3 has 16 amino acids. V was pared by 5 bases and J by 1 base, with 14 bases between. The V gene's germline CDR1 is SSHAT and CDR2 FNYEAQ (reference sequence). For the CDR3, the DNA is TGTGCCAGCAGCCCCCTCCCCGCAGGGAACACCGGGGAGCTGTTTTTT. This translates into CASSPLPAGNTGELFF. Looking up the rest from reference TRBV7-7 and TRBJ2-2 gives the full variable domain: GAGVSQSPRYKVTKRGQDVTLRCDPISSHATLYWYQQALGQGPEFLTYFNYEAQPDKSGLPSDRFSAERPEGSISTLTIQRTEQRDSAMYRCASSPLPAGNTGELFFGEGSRLTVL.

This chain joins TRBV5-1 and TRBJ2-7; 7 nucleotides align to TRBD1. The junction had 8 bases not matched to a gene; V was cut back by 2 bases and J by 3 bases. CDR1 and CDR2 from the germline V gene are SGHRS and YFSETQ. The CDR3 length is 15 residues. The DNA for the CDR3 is TGCGCCAGCAGCTTCGGACAGGTCGAGATCTACGAGCAGTACTTC. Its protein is CASSFGQVEIYEQYF.

The CDR3 loop reads CASSRGQLAGVRYEQYF. The CDR3 DNA reads as TGTGCCAGCAGCAGAGGACAGTTGGCGGGAGTTAGGTACGAGCAGTACTTC. The V call is TRBV7-2, the J call TRBJ2-7, with D maybe TRBD2 (7 bases). Germline CDR1 and CDR2: SGHTA and FQGNSA. V lost 5 bases and J 4 bases, leaving 24 bases between the germline ends. The CDR3 has 17 amino acids.

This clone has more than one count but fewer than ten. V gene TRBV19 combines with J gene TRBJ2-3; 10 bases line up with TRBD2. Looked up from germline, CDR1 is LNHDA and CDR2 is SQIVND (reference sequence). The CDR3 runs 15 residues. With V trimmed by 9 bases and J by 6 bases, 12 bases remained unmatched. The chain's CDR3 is CASGASGRSGDTQYF. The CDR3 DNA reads TGTGCCAGCGGGGCTAGCGGGAGATCGGGGGATACGCAGTATTTT. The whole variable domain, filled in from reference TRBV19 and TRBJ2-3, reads DGGITQSPKYLFRKEGQNVTLSCEQNLNHDAMYWYRQDPGQGLRLIYYSQIVNDFQKGDIAEGYSVSREKKESFPLTVTSAQKNPTAFYLCASGASGRSGDTQYFGPGTRLTVL.

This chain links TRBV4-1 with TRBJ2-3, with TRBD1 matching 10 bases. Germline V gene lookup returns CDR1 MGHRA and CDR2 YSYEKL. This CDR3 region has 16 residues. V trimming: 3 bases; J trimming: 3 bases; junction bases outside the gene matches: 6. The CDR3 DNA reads TGCGCCAGCAGCCAGATGACAGGGGGCACGACAGATACGCAGTATTTT. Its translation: CASSQMTGGTTDTQYF.

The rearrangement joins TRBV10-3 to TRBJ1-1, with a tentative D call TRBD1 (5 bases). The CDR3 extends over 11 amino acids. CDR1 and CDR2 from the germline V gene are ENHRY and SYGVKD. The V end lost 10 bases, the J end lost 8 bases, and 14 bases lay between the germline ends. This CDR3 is CATLGRTEAFF. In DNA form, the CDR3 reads TGTGCCACACTGGGGCGGACAGAAGCTTTCTTT.

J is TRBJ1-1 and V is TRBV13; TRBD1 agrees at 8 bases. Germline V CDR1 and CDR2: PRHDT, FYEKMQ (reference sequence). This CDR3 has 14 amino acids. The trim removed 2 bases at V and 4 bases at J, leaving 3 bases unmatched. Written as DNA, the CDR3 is TGTGCCAGCAGCTTACAGGGGGCAAGCACTGAAGCTTTCTTT. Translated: CASSLQGASTEAFF.

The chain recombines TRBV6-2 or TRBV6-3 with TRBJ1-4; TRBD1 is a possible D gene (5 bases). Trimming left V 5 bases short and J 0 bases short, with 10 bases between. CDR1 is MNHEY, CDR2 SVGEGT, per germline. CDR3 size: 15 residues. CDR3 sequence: CASSRDFATNEKLFF. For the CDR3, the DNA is TGTGCCAGCAGTAGGGACTTTGCAACTAATGAAAAACTGTTTTTT.

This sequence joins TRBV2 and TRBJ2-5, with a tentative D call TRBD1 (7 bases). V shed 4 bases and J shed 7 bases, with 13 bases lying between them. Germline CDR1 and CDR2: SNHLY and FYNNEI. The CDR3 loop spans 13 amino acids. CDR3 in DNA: TGTGCCAGCAGTGCGGAGGGGGCGGGGACCCAGTACTTC. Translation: CASSAEGAGTQYF. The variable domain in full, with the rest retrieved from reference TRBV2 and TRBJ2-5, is EPEVTQTPSHQVTQMGQEVILRCVPISNHLYFYWYRQILGQKVEFLVSFYNNEISEKSEIFDDQFSVERPDGSNFTLKIRSTKLEDSAMYFCASSAEGAGTQYFGPGTRLLVL.

The CDR3: CAWRRSSYNSPLHF. The CDR3 DNA reads as TGTGCCTGGAGACGGAGCTCCTATAATTCACCCCTCCACTTT. This rearrangement joins TRBV30 to TRBJ1-6; no definite D call. This CDR3 is 14 amino acids long. V was pared by 3 bases and J by 0 bases, with 6 bases between. Germline values: CDR1 GTSNPN, CDR2 SVGIG (reference sequence).

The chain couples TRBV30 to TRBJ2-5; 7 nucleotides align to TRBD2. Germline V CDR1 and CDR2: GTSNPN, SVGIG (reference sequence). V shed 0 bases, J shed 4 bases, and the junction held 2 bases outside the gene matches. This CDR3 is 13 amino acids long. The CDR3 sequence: CAWSVAGVETQYF. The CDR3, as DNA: TGTGCCTGGAGTGTGGCGGGAGTAGAGACCCAGTACTTC.

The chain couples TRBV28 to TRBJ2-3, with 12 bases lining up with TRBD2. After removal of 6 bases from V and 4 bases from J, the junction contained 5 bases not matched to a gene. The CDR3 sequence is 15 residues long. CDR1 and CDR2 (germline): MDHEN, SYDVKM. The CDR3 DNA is TGTGCCAGCAGCCTTCGGACTAGCGGGGCAGATACGCAGTATTTT. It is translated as CASSLRTSGADTQYF.

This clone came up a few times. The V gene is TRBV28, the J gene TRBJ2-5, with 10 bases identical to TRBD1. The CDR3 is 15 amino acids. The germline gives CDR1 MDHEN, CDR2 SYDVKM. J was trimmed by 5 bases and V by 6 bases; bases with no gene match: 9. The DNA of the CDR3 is TGTGCCAGCAGAGAGGGGACAGGGGATGGGGAGACCCAGTACTTC. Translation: CASREGTGDGETQYF.

The CDR3 region has the DNA TGTGCCAGTACCAGGGCATCGGGCAATCAGCCCCAGCATTTT. This codes for CASTRASGNQPQHF. The V gene is TRBV19, the J gene TRBJ1-5; TRBD1 is a possible D gene (5 bases). Trimming removed 7 bases at V and 2 bases at J, with 12 bases between. Germline V gives CDR1 LNHDA, CDR2 SQIVND (reference sequence). The CDR3 totals 14 residues. The full variable domain, in which reference TRBV19 and TRBJ1-5 provide the parts outside the CDR3, is DGGITQSPKYLFRKEGQNVTLSCEQNLNHDAMYWYRQDPGQGLRLIYYSQIVNDFQKGDIAEGYSVSREKKESFPLTVTSAQKNPTAFYLCASTRASGNQPQHFGDGTRLSIL.

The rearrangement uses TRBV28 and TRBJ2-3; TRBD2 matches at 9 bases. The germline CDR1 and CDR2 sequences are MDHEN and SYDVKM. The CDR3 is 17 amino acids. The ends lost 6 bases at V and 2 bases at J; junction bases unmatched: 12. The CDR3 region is CASSMTSGEGLTDTQYF. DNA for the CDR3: TGTGCCAGCAGCATGACTAGCGGAGAAGGCCTCACAGATACGCAGTATTTT. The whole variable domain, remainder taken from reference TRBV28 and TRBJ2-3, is DVKVTQSSRYLVKRTGEKVFLECVQDMDHENMFWYRQDPGLGLRLIYFSYDVKMKEKGDIPEGYSVSREKKERFSLILESASTNQTSMYLCASSMTSGEGLTDTQYFGPGTRLTVL.

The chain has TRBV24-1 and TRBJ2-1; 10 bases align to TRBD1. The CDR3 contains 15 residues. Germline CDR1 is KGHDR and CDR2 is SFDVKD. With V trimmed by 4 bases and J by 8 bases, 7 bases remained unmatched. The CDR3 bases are TGTGCCACCAGTGAACCGGGACAGGGGACCCATGAGCAGTTCTTC. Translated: CATSEPGQGTHEQFF.

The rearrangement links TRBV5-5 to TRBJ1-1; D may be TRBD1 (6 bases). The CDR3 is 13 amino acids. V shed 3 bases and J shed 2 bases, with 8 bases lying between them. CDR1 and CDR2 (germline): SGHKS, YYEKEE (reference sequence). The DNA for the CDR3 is TGTGCCAGCAGCTGGGGGGGCAACACTGAAGCTTTCTTT. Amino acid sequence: CASSWGGNTEAFF.

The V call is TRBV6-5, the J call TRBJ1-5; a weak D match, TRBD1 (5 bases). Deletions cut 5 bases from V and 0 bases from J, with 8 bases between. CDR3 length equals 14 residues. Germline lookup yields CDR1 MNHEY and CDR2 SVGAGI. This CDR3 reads CASSKGYSNQPQHF. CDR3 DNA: TGTGCCAGCAGTAAGGGGTATAGCAATCAGCCCCAGCATTTT.

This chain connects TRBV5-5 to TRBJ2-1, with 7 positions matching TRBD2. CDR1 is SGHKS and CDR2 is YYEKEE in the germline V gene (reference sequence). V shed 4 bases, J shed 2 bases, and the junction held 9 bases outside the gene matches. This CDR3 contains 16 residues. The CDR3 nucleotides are TGTGCCAGCAGCCCTTCCCTAGCGGTAGCCTACAATGAGCAGTTCTTC. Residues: CASSPSLAVAYNEQFF.

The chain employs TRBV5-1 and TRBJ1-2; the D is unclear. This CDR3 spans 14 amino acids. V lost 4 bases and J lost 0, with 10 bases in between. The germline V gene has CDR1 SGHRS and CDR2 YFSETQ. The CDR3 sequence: CASSPDGTNYGYTF. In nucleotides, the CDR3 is TGCGCCAGCAGCCCGGACGGGACTAACTATGGCTACACCTTC.